This entry is about one TCR beta chain. In the original workflow: Amplification from reference gene primers served as the basis for estimated nucleated cell counts. Measured with immunoSEQ multiplex PCR; TCRdb has only the in-frame clones, and not every one. V, J and clone size are those of that table, while D and trimming were read from the DNA. The sample has some 160,000 clones; more than 80% are singletons. This sample is drawn from a study of blood T cell repertoires in COVID-19. As for the study in general: The analysed material was cDNA or gDNA that came from T cells, B-cell-depleted T cells, or PBMCs.

CDR1 is MGHRA, CDR2 YSYEKL, per germline. The CDR3 runs 16 residues. V was pared by 4 bases and J by 0 bases, with 13 bases between. This chain uses TRBV4-1 with TRBJ1-5, with D possibly being TRBD1 (6 bases). Source material: peripheral blood. The receptor's source is a man aged 55 to 70 with acute or convalescent COVID-19. CDR3 residues: CASSPQGGGSNQPQHF. The CDR3 region has the DNA TGCGCCAGCAGCCCCCAGGGAGGGGGTAGCAATCAGCCCCAGCATTTT.